Listed below are T cell receptor beta chains from one sample, sequenced in a study of CXCR3-negative and CXCR3-positive naive CD8 T cells. TCRdb reprocessed the 5' RACE reads and keeps a single row for each CDR3 protein, giving no DNA. The repertoire table contains 6,000 to 8,500 distinct CDR3 sequences. Sample: naive CXCR3- CD8+ T cells from blood. These TCRs come from a human donor in good health. Some clones in this sample may be carry-over from other donors' samples. CDR3s include the opening cysteine and the closing phenylalanine or tryptophan. Some rows mark clone size as missing; the rest say once, few, many or name a class of expanded clone.

v_gene: TRBV7-9; j_gene: TRBJ1-4; len: 14; abundance: NA; CDR3aa: CASTNQDTNEKLFF
v_gene: TRBV29-1; j_gene: TRBJ2-7; len: 11; abundance: NA; CDR3aa: CSVDLMGEQYF
v_gene: TRBV29-1; j_gene: TRBJ1-2; len: 16; abundance: NA; CDR3aa: CSVEGQGGLPYDGYTF
v_gene: TRBV5-4; j_gene: TRBJ2-7; len: 12; abundance: NA; CDR3aa: CASSRGSDEQYF
v_gene: TRBV14; j_gene: TRBJ1-1; len: 12; abundance: medium-sized; CDR3aa: CASSQGGAEAFF
v_gene: TRBV29-1; j_gene: TRBJ2-7; len: 15; abundance: NA; CDR3aa: CSVEEPRDSSYEQYF
v_gene: TRBV20-1; j_gene: TRBJ2-1; len: 16; abundance: medium-sized; CDR3aa: CSARDRTSGSYNEQFF
v_gene: TRBV27; j_gene: TRBJ2-7; len: 13; abundance: NA; CDR3aa: CASSLMENYEQYF
v_gene: TRBV7-6; j_gene: TRBJ1-3; len: 17; abundance: NA; CDR3aa: CASSLSAGESSGNTIYF
v_gene: TRBV5-1; j_gene: TRBJ2-7; len: 16; abundance: medium-sized; CDR3aa: CASSLDVTATSYEQYF
v_gene: TRBV10-3; j_gene: TRBJ2-4; len: 16; abundance: NA; CDR3aa: CAISGDPEGAKNIQYF
v_gene: TRBV6-6; j_gene: TRBJ2-7; len: 16; abundance: medium-sized; CDR3aa: CASSYLLSTVGYEQYF
v_gene: TRBV2; j_gene: TRBJ2-1; len: 16; abundance: NA; CDR3aa: CASSGSLAGGNNEQFF
v_gene: TRBV11-2; j_gene: TRBJ2-3; len: 14; abundance: medium-sized; CDR3aa: CASSLSGLSDTQYF
v_gene: TRBV11-2; j_gene: TRBJ1-4; len: 17; abundance: NA; CDR3aa: CASSNLGQGAANEKLFF
v_gene: TRBV14; j_gene: TRBJ2-3; len: 15; abundance: medium-sized; CDR3aa: CASSPRDWMTDTQYF
v_gene: TRBV5-6; j_gene: TRBJ2-7; len: 14; abundance: NA; CDR3aa: CASSDIANPHEQYF
v_gene: TRBV28; j_gene: TRBJ2-5; len: 16; abundance: NA; CDR3aa: CASKPSPAGDKETQYF
v_gene: TRBV5-4; j_gene: TRBJ2-1; len: 14; abundance: NA; CDR3aa: CASSFEGIYNEQFF
v_gene: TRBV7-3; j_gene: TRBJ2-3; len: 16; abundance: NA; CDR3aa: CASHPRGSLSTDTQYF
v_gene: TRBV29-1; j_gene: TRBJ2-7; len: 15; abundance: medium-sized; CDR3aa: CSVKEVRTGLDEQYF
v_gene: TRBV25-1; j_gene: TRBJ1-1; len: 12; abundance: NA; CDR3aa: CASLGGGTEAFF
v_gene: TRBV6-5; j_gene: TRBJ2-1; len: 16; abundance: medium-sized; CDR3aa: CASSYSRIWGQYEQFF
v_gene: TRBV29-1; j_gene: TRBJ2-2; len: 16; abundance: medium-sized; CDR3aa: CSVERLTGGNKGELFF
v_gene: TRBV21-1; j_gene: TRBJ1-5; len: 17; abundance: NA; CDR3aa: CASSAGPNYGGNQPQHF
v_gene: TRBV7-6; j_gene: TRBJ2-2; len: 18; abundance: medium-sized; CDR3aa: CASSSSPSGGGDTGELFF
v_gene: TRBV6-5; j_gene: TRBJ2-3; len: 14; abundance: medium-sized; CDR3aa: CASSSGLSTDTQYF
v_gene: TRBV9; j_gene: TRBJ2-7; len: 15; abundance: medium-sized; CDR3aa: CASSVDRGEADEQYF
v_gene: TRBV4-1; j_gene: TRBJ2-2; len: 14; abundance: medium-sized; CDR3aa: CASSTRTVTGELFF
v_gene: TRBV28; j_gene: TRBJ1-5; len: 16; abundance: NA; CDR3aa: CASSFTGRALGQPQHF
v_gene: TRBV21-1; j_gene: TRBJ2-7; len: 12; abundance: NA; CDR3aa: CASSIRDYEQYF
v_gene: TRBV12-3/TRBV12-4; j_gene: TRBJ2-3; len: 14; abundance: NA; CDR3aa: CASSLGGSTDTQYF
v_gene: TRBV4-1; j_gene: TRBJ2-3; len: 14; abundance: medium-sized; CDR3aa: CASSQVGLTDTQYF
v_gene: TRBV27; j_gene: TRBJ1-1; len: 13; abundance: NA; CDR3aa: CASSFSANTEAFF
v_gene: TRBV28; j_gene: TRBJ2-7; len: 16; abundance: NA; CDR3aa: CASSLPTSGVIYEQYF
v_gene: TRBV29-1; j_gene: TRBJ1-1; len: 12; abundance: NA; CDR3aa: CSVTGMNTEAFF
v_gene: TRBV28; j_gene: TRBJ2-3; len: 16; abundance: NA; CDR3aa: CASSPTLAGGSNTQYF
v_gene: TRBV20-1; j_gene: TRBJ1-2; len: 12; abundance: medium-sized; CDR3aa: CSAWTGGYGYTF
v_gene: TRBV23-1; j_gene: TRBJ2-7; len: 14; abundance: NA; CDR3aa: CASEQYNRGGEQYF